The 8 T cell receptor beta chains given below trace back to one sample, sequenced in a study of cytotoxic CD8 clonotypes in ibrutinib-treated CLL. Libraries were prepared by immunoSEQ multiplex PCR; TCRdb keeps only in-frame clonotypes and omits some of them. Of some 150,000 clones in the sample, approximately 77% were seen once. The sample here was PBMCs, taken after 12 months of ibrutinib treatment. These receptors all stem from a human donor with chronic lymphocytic leukemia.

The chain combines TRBV6-5 with TRBJ2-2; TRBD2 agrees at 7 bases. V trimming: 6 bases; J trimming: 1 base; junction bases outside the gene matches: 2. The CDR3 consists of 14 residues. Germline V gene data show CDR1 as MNHEY and CDR2 as SVGAGI. The DNA for the CDR3 is TGTGCCAGCAGAGCTAGCGGGAACACCGGGGAGCTGTTTTTT. This encodes CASRASGNTGELFF.

The J gene is TRBJ1-4, the V gene TRBV28, with D perhaps matching TRBD1 (6 bases). V was cut by 5 bases and J by 5 bases, with 15 bases left in between. The CDR3 runs to 15 residues. Germline assignment: CDR1 MDHEN and CDR2 SYDVKM. The CDR3 sequence is CASSGGGSGNEKLFF. CDR3 bases: TGTGCCAGCAGTGGAGGGGGATCTGGGAATGAAAAACTGTTTTTT.

Concerning this clone itself: Other DNA sequences within the sample encode an identical CDR3. This chain uses TRBV28 with TRBJ2-7; 10 nucleotides line up with TRBD1. Looked up from germline, CDR1 is MDHEN and CDR2 is SYDVKM. With V trimmed by 6 bases and J by 2 bases, 7 bases remained unmatched. The length of the CDR3 is 15 residues. The chain's CDR3 is CASSSPGQGPYEQYF. CDR3 in DNA: TGTGCCAGCAGCTCTCCGGGACAGGGGCCCTACGAGCAGTACTTC.

The rearrangement links TRBV11-2 to TRBJ2-3; no definite D call. Trimming pared 1 base from V and 4 bases from J, leaving 12 bases between. Germline assignment: CDR1 SGHAT and CDR2 FQNNGV. The CDR3 runs to 15 residues. The CDR3: CASSLAAVRADTQYF. In DNA form, the CDR3 reads TGTGCCAGCAGCTTAGCGGCAGTCCGCGCAGATACGCAGTATTTT.

This sequence joins TRBV11-2 and TRBJ2-5; D might be TRBD1 or TRBD2, each matching 6 bases. Trimming left V 5 bases short and J 3 bases short, with 19 bases between. This CDR3 has 16 residues. Germline loops: CDR1 SGHAT, CDR2 FQNNGV. The CDR3 DNA is TGTGCCAGCAGCCCAGGAGGTTTAGGGGGGAAAGAGACCCAGTACTTC. Amino acids: CASSPGGLGGKETQYF.

The chain recombines TRBV6-6 with TRBJ2-4; tentative D call: TRBD1 (5 bases). V was pared by 5 bases and J by 9 bases, with 11 bases between. In germline, CDR1 is MNHNY, CDR2 SVGAGI (reference sequence). The CDR3 sequence is 12 residues long. DNA of the CDR3: TGTGCCAGCAGTCCAGGGAAGGTCATTCAGTACTTC. It specifies CASSPGKVIQYF.

The gene calls are TRBV7-9 and TRBJ1-2, with a tentative D call TRBD1 (6 bases). The germline V and J ends were trimmed by 8 bases and 4 bases, with 11 bases remaining between them. The germline V gene has CDR1 SEHNR and CDR2 FQNEAQ (reference sequence). The CDR3 loop spans 12 amino acids. The DNA of the CDR3 is TGTGCCAGCGGAGCACAGGGCTATGGCTACACCTTC. Translation: CASGAQGYGYTF.

This chain joins TRBV13 and TRBJ2-6; D uncertain. The CDR3 runs 15 residues. V was shortened by 0 bases and J by 0 bases, with 3 bases between the two germline ends. The germline V gene has CDR1 PRHDT and CDR2 FYEKMQ (reference sequence). The CDR3 nucleotides are TGTGCCAGCAGCTTAGGGTCCTCTGGGGCCAACGTCCTGACTTTC. Protein product: CASSLGSSGANVLTF.